The 32 T cell receptor beta chains below were found in one sample sequenced in a study of Tregs in tolerant kidney transplant recipients. The table came from immunoSEQ multiplex PCR; TCRdb's copy has only in-frame clones and leaves some out. The data show roughly 69,000 clones, with 95% to 98% seen just once and 0.34% held by the top ten. Material: Tregs from blood, obtained before the transplant. The receptors stem from a human donor who received a combined kidney and bone marrow transplant.

This rearrangement joins TRBV5-1 to TRBJ2-7; D not certain. Germline-derived CDR1 and CDR2 are SGHRS and YFSETQ. The ends were cut back, 2 bases at V and 6 bases at J, with 6 bases in the middle. This CDR3 is built from 11 residues. CDR3 residues: CASSFPIEQYF. CDR3 bases: TGCGCCAGCAGCTTCCCCATCGAGCAGTACTTC.

The gene calls are TRBV21-1 and TRBJ2-3; the table assigns TRBD2, which was not confirmed against the DNA. TRBV21-1 is a pseudogene. There are 18 residues in the CDR3. The CDR3 DNA sequence: TGTGCCAGCAAGGAGGTAGCGGGAGGCGATCCTAGCACAGATACGCAGTATTTT. Protein product: CASKEVAGGDPSTDTQYF.

The rearrangement uses TRBV5-1 and TRBJ2-3; TRBD1 might be the D (5 bases). The CDR3 loop spans 15 amino acids. CDR1 is SGHRS, CDR2 YFSETQ, per germline. Trimming took off 6 bases at V and 0 bases at J, with 14 bases between the two ends. CDR3 sequence (DNA): TGCGCCAGCACTCAGCAGGACACCAGCACAGATACGCAGTATTTT. Its protein is CASTQQDTSTDTQYF.

J is TRBJ2-2 and V is TRBV5-1; tentative D call: TRBD2 (5 bases). Germline V CDR1 and CDR2: SGHRS, YFSETQ. Trimming took off 1 base at V and 4 bases at J, with 17 bases between the two ends. This CDR3 contains 17 residues. DNA of the CDR3: TGCGCCAGCAGCTTGAGGGCTCTAGGAGAGGGCACCGGGGAGCTGTTTTTT. Its translation is CASSLRALGEGTGELFF. The full variable domain, in which reference TRBV5-1 and TRBJ2-2 provide the parts outside the CDR3, is KAGVTQTPRYLIKTRGQQVTLSCSPISGHRSVSWYQQTPGQGLQFLFEYFSETQRNKGNFPGRFSGRQFSNSRSEMNVSTLELGDSALYLCASSLRALGEGTGELFFGEGSRLTVL.

This chain joins TRBV27 and TRBJ2-5; no clear D gene. The CDR3 runs 11 residues. Looked up from germline, CDR1 is MNHEY and CDR2 is SMNVEV (reference sequence). V gave up 5 bases and J gave up 5 bases, with 6 bases separating them. CDR3 residues: CASSLGETQYF. The CDR3, as DNA: TGTGCCAGCAGTCTCGGGGAGACCCAGTACTTC.

This chain connects TRBV4-3 to TRBJ1-6; the D gene is possibly TRBD1 (6 bases). The CDR3 length is 14 residues. CDR1 and CDR2 from the germline V gene are LGHNA and YSLEER. V lost 4 bases and J 8 bases, leaving 12 bases between the germline ends. The CDR3 DNA reads TGCGCCAGCAGCCTAGGCGAGGGGGATTCACCCCTCCACTTT. This translates into CASSLGEGDSPLHF.

The chain joins TRBV18 to TRBJ1-1; no firm D call. Per the germline V gene, CDR1 is KGHSH and CDR2 is LQKENI. The CDR3 contains 14 residues. V was cut by 3 bases and J by 0 bases, with 8 bases left in between. CDR3 DNA sequence: TGTGCCAGCTCACCTACAGTTCTGAACACTGAAGCTTTCTTT. It specifies CASSPTVLNTEAFF.

V is TRBV7-2 and J is TRBJ2-7; D unresolved. Looked up from germline, CDR1 is SGHTA and CDR2 is FQGNSA. The CDR3 totals 13 residues. V lost 0 bases and J lost 6, with 9 bases in between. The CDR3 nucleotides read TGTGCCAGCAGCTTAGCGCGAAGTTCCGAGCAGTACTTC. This codes for CASSLARSSEQYF.

A single count supports this clone. The chain carries TRBV2 and TRBJ2-1; 11 nucleotides line up with TRBD2. There are 15 residues in the CDR3. Germline values: CDR1 SNHLY, CDR2 FYNNEI. Trimming cost V 5 bases and J 6 bases; bases outside gene matches: 6. This CDR3 is CASSPRLAGGNEQFF. The CDR3 DNA reads as TGTGCCAGCAGTCCTCGGCTAGCGGGGGGCAATGAGCAGTTCTTC.

CDR3 sequence (DNA): TGTGCCAGAAGCTTGGCCCCAGGTATCAATGAGCAGTTCTTC. Its translation: CARSLAPGINEQFF. The chain joins TRBV5-3 to TRBJ2-1; D uncertain. TRBV5-3 is filed as an ORF, its function uncertain. The V end lost 0 bases, the J end lost 6 bases, and 10 bases lay between the germline ends. This CDR3 has 14 amino acids.

This chain connects TRBV23-1 to TRBJ2-2; D is possibly TRBD1 (6 bases). TRBV23-1 is reported as an ORF; its role is uncertain. V lost 0 bases, J lost 3 bases, and 14 bases lay in between. The CDR3 spans 17 residues. CDR3 bases: TGCGCCAGCAGTCAATCGGTGGTTTACAGGGACACCGGGGAGCTGTTTTTT. It yields the protein CASSQSVVYRDTGELFF.

This chain links TRBV7-2 with TRBJ1-2, with TRBD1 identical over 7 bases. The CDR3 is 17 amino acids. Germline V gene data show CDR1 as SGHTA and CDR2 as FQGNSA. J lost 7 bases, V lost 5 bases, and 19 bases had no gene match. The CDR3: CASSRLFGRGRLLGYTF. The CDR3 bases are TGTGCCAGCAGCCGCTTATTTGGAAGGGGGCGCTTGCTTGGCTACACCTTC. Full variable domain (rest looked up from reference TRBV7-2 and TRBJ1-2): GAGVSQSPSNKVTEKGKDVELRCDPISGHTALYWYRQSLGQGLEFLIYFQGNSAPDKSGLPSDRFSAERTGGSVSTLTIQRTQQEDSAVYLCASSRLFGRGRLLGYTFGSGTRLTVV.

For this clone: Mismatch with germline at one junction end may stem from a read error. The chain uses TRBV10-3 and TRBJ2-3; maybe TRBD2 (6 bases). The CDR3 runs to 14 residues. Germline V gives CDR1 ENHRY, CDR2 SYGVKD. The chain's CDR3 is CAISGQGGTDTQYF. The CDR3 DNA follows: TGTGCCATCAGTGGGCAGGGAGGCACGGATACGCAGTATTTT.

The V call is TRBV7-2, the J call TRBJ2-5, with TRBD2 matching 12 bases. The CDR3 is 15 residues long. After removal of 3 bases from V and 4 bases from J, the junction contained 3 bases not matched to a gene. The germline V gene has CDR1 SGHTA and CDR2 FQGNSA. This CDR3 is CASSFPSGGVETQYF. The DNA of the CDR3 is TGTGCCAGCAGCTTTCCTAGCGGGGGGGTAGAGACCCAGTACTTC.

V gene TRBV19 combines with J gene TRBJ1-3, with a weak D call TRBD1 (5 bases). V lost 8 bases and J 3 bases, leaving 23 bases between the germline ends. Per the germline V gene, CDR1 is LNHDA and CDR2 is SQIVND (reference sequence). This CDR3 comprises 17 residues. The CDR3 sequence: CASSDNRWRAFGNTIYF. CDR3 DNA sequence: TGTGCCAGTTCCGACAACAGGTGGAGGGCCTTTGGAAACACCATATATTTT.

The genes are TRBV4-1 and TRBJ2-1, with D possibly matching TRBD2 (5 bases). Germline assignment: CDR1 MGHRA and CDR2 YSYEKL. The CDR3 is made up of 15 amino acids. Trimming pared 0 bases from V and 2 bases from J, leaving 8 bases between. Here the CDR3 reads CASSQDQRTYNEQFF. For the CDR3, the DNA is TGCGCCAGCAGCCAAGACCAGCGGACCTACAATGAGCAGTTCTTC.

The gene calls are TRBV19 and TRBJ1-1; D is undetermined. Per the germline V gene, CDR1 is LNHDA and CDR2 is SQIVND (reference sequence). CDR3 length: 13 residues. Trimming shortened V by 8 bases and J by 3 bases, and 13 bases separated the two germline ends. CDR3 residues: CASRNGGYTEAFF. For the CDR3, the DNA is TGTGCCAGTCGAAACGGAGGGTACACTGAAGCTTTCTTT.

The J gene is TRBJ1-6, the V gene TRBV19, with D uncertain. Germline lookup yields CDR1 LNHDA and CDR2 SQIVND (reference sequence). The CDR3 consists of 13 residues. V was trimmed by 7 bases and J by 8 bases, leaving 12 bases between them. This CDR3 reads CASNDIPDSPLHF. CDR3 DNA: TGTGCCAGTAACGATATTCCAGATTCACCCCTCCACTTT.

The chain is built from TRBV5-4 and TRBJ1-1; D uncertain. The CDR3 has 15 residues. Trimming took 0 bases from V and 7 from J, leaving 16 bases between them. The germline V gene has CDR1 SGHNT and CDR2 YYREEE (reference sequence). CDR3 nucleotide sequence: TGTGCCAGCAGCTTGGCCATGGTCCCTAGTGGTGAAGCTTTCTTT. Protein: CASSLAMVPSGEAFF.

This chain joins TRBV6-1 and TRBJ2-2, with D perhaps TRBD1 (5 bases). The germline V gene encodes CDR1 MNHNS and CDR2 SASEGT. There are 12 residues in the CDR3. V was clipped by 6 bases and J by 8 bases, with 10 bases between them. Written as DNA, the CDR3 is TGTGCCAGCAGCCTAAAGGGGGGGGAGCTGTTTTTT. Amino acid sequence: CASSLKGGELFF.

The gene calls are TRBV30 and TRBJ2-7; 7 positions agree with TRBD1. With V trimmed by 3 bases and J by 5 bases, 7 bases remained unmatched. CDR3 size: 13 residues. Germline CDR1 is GTSNPN and CDR2 is SVGIG (reference sequence). The CDR3 region has the DNA TGTGCCTGGAGACTCGGACAGGTAGACGAGCAGTACTTC. Its protein is CAWRLGQVDEQYF.

The chain joins TRBV10-3 to TRBJ2-2, with TRBD1 matching over 10 bases. Trimming at V came to 7 bases and at J to 6 bases, leaving 8 bases not matched to a gene. The CDR3 runs to 15 residues. Germline V lookup: CDR1 ENHRY, CDR2 SYGVKD. CDR3 nucleotide sequence: TGTGCCATCACCGTTGGACAGGGGGGATCCGGGGAGCTGTTTTTT. As protein: CAITVGQGGSGELFF.

This sequence joins TRBV5-4 and TRBJ2-5; D is undetermined. V lost 0 bases to trimming and J lost 3 bases, with 12 bases between them. The CDR3 is 15 residues long. CDR1 and CDR2 from the germline V gene are SGHNT and YYREEE (reference sequence). CDR3 sequence: CASSLGLQAKETQYF. In DNA form, the CDR3 reads TGTGCCAGCAGCTTGGGGTTGCAGGCTAAAGAGACCCAGTACTTC.

The chain combines TRBV6-5 with TRBJ1-4; D call uncertain. Trimming stripped 7 bases from V and 10 bases from J, with 16 bases between. CDR3 length: 13 residues. From germline, CDR1 is MNHEY and CDR2 SVGAGI. The CDR3 loop reads CASTYREGGKLFF. DNA of the CDR3: TGTGCCAGCACTTATCGTGAGGGAGGAAAACTGTTTTTT.

This chain connects TRBV7-9 to TRBJ1-4, with D possibly TRBD1 on 6 matching bases. With 1 base removed from V and 6 bases from J, the gap between germline ends came to 9 bases. Germline CDR1 is SEHNR and CDR2 is FQNEAQ (reference sequence). CDR3 length: 14 amino acids. CDR3 DNA sequence: TGTGCCAGCAGCTTAGGGACAGCGGATGAAAAACTGTTTTTT. Amino acid sequence: CASSLGTADEKLFF.

This chain connects TRBV6-6 to TRBJ1-3; 7 bases agree with TRBD1. Germline values: CDR1 MNHNY, CDR2 SVGAGI (reference sequence). J lost 2 bases, V lost 7 bases, and 8 bases had no gene match. The CDR3 runs 15 residues. The CDR3: CASKDREFTGNTIYF. In DNA form, the CDR3 reads TGTGCCAGCAAAGACAGGGAGTTTACTGGAAACACCATATATTTT.

This clone was found once. The chain combines TRBV5-6 with TRBJ1-3; D remains ambiguous. Germline V CDR1 and CDR2: SGHDT, YYEEEE. This CDR3 contains 16 residues. The V end was cut by 0 bases, the J end by 2 bases, with 12 bases between. The CDR3 DNA is TGTGCCAGCAGCTTGGATACCTTACTAACTGGAAACACCATATATTTT. Translated, it gives CASSLDTLLTGNTIYF. The entire variable domain, with the rest obtained from reference TRBV5-6 and TRBJ1-3, is as follows: DAGVTQSPTHLIKTRGQQVTLRCSPKSGHDTVSWYQQALGQGPQFIFQYYEEEERQRGNFPDRFSGHQFPNYSSELNVNALLLGDSALYLCASSLDTLLTGNTIYFGEGSWLTVV.

The CDR3 sequence is CASSPRVGSNQPQHF. CDR3 DNA sequence: TGTGCCAGCAGTCCGAGGGTTGGGAGCAATCAGCCCCAGCATTTT. The chain recombines TRBV6-6 with TRBJ1-5; D gene unclear. The germline V gene has CDR1 MNHNY and CDR2 SVGAGI (reference sequence). This CDR3 is 15 amino acids long. Trimming pared 5 bases from V and 1 base from J, leaving 12 bases between.

The chain is built from TRBV28 and TRBJ2-1; 7 bases fit TRBD2. Germline V lookup: CDR1 MDHEN, CDR2 SYDVKM. J gave up 5 bases and V 4 bases, and 11 bases lay outside the gene matches. The CDR3 runs 16 residues. The chain's CDR3 is CASSSLPGLTDNEQFF. In DNA, the CDR3 is TGTGCCAGCAGTTCTTTACCGGGACTAACGGACAATGAGCAGTTCTTC.

The chain links TRBV7-8 to TRBJ2-7, with 7 bases that match TRBD1. Germline V gives CDR1 SGHVS, CDR2 FQNEAQ. The CDR3 totals 16 residues. V lost 0 bases and J lost 5; bases outside the gene matches: 10. CDR3 sequence reads: CASSLASRQGSNEQYF. CDR3 coding DNA: TGTGCCAGCAGCTTAGCCTCCCGACAGGGTTCGAACGAGCAGTACTTC. Drawing the rest from reference TRBV7-8 and TRBJ2-7, the complete variable domain is GAGVSQSPRYKVAKRGQDVALRCDPISGHVSLFWYQQALGQGPEFLTYFQNEAQLDKSGLPSDRFFAERPEGSVSTLKIQRTQQEDSAVYLCASSLASRQGSNEQYFGPGTRLTVT.

This chain connects TRBV6-7 to TRBJ2-7; 9 bases match TRBD1. Being an ORF, TRBV6-7 has a function that is uncertain. V lost 5 bases to trimming and J lost 5 bases; unmatched junction nucleotides: 31. The CDR3 is 22 amino acids. CDR3 sequence (DNA): TGTGCCAGCAGTCTATCATTATCTTGGACAGGGGTAATCACACCATTCCCGAACGAGCAGTACTTC. Protein: CASSLSLSWTGVITPFPNEQYF.

This chain links TRBV4-3 with TRBJ1-2, with 7 bases that match TRBD1. The length of the CDR3 is 15 residues. The germline CDR1 and CDR2 sequences are LGHNA and YSLEER. Trimming removed 4 bases from V and 3 bases from J; junction bases left unmatched: 8. As DNA, the CDR3 is TGCGCCAGCAGCCGCCTTTCCGGGACAGACTATGGCTACACCTTC. Translation: CASSRLSGTDYGYTF.